Listed below are T cell receptor beta chains from one sample, sequenced in a study of blood T cells in healthy people across ages. TCRdb re-called the 5' RACE reads through MiXCR, storing one row per CDR3 protein. The sample contains about 1.1 million distinct CDR3 sequences, 35% to 45% of which appear only once. Sequencing was performed on blood. These TCRs come from a man between 18 and 35 years old in good health. Both conserved end residues are part of each CDR3. D genes are given only for firm matches. The size of a clone is reported for some rows only, either as once, few or many, or as a class for expanded clones.

d_call	clone_size	v_call	j_call	cdr3_aa	cdr3_nt
.	.	TRBV6-1	TRBJ1-1	CASTLALDTEAFF	TGTGCCAGCACCTTAGCGCTGGACACTGAAGCTTTCTTT
TRBD1	.	TRBV27	TRBJ2-3	CASSQGQGRLWGQGTDTQYF	TGTGCCAGCAGCCAAGGACAGGGAAGGTTGTGGGGACAGGGAACAGATACGCAGTATTTT
TRBD1	.	TRBV28	TRBJ2-7	CASTGTGGYNEQYF	TGTGCCAGCACAGGGACAGGGGGATACAATGAGCAGTACTTC
TRBD1	few	TRBV2	TRBJ2-3	CASSEARTGGDLRDTQYF	TGTGCCAGCAGTGAAGCGCGGACAGGGGGCGACCTACGGGATACGCAGTATTTT
.	few	TRBV11-2	TRBJ2-7	CASSLGGPTVGYEQYF	TGTGCCAGCAGCCTGGGGGGGCCTACAGTGGGCTACGAGCAGTACTTC
.	many	TRBV12-3/TRBV12-4	TRBJ1-2	CASRADVNYGYTF	TGTGCCAGCAGAGCAGATGTAAACTATGGCTACACCTTC
TRBD1	.	TRBV18	TRBJ1-2	CASSPAGQGRRGYTF	TGTGCCAGCTCACCTGCTGGACAGGGAAGAAGAGGCTACACCTTC
.	.	TRBV4-3	TRBJ2-7	CASSQDAYSYEQYF	TGCGCCAGCAGCCAAGATGCATATTCCTACGAGCAGTACTTC
TRBD2	few	TRBV6-1	TRBJ2-3	CASSGSGGQYTDTQYF	TGTGCCAGCAGTGGTAGCGGGGGGCAATACACAGATACGCAGTATTTT
.	.	TRBV11-2	TRBJ2-1	CPSSLSGTLSYNEQFF	TGTCCCAGCAGCTTATCCGGGACACTTTCCTACAATGAGCAGTTCTTC
TRBD1	.	TRBV6-2/TRBV6-3	TRBJ1-5	CASSSGQGVYSNQPQHF	TGTGCCAGCAGTTCCGGACAGGGGGTTTATAGCAATCAGCCCCAGCATTTT
TRBD1	.	TRBV28	TRBJ2-2	CAIDRGRTGELFF	TGTGCCATCGACAGGGGAAGAACCGGGGAGCTGTTTTTT
.	.	TRBV4-1	TRBJ1-2	CASSQVPSSYGYTF	TGCGCCAGCAGCCAAGTACCGTCGTCCTATGGCTACACCTTC
.	few	TRBV5-6	TRBJ1-1	CASSVGRFFEGLNTEAFF	TGTGCCAGCAGCGTGGGACGGTTTTTTGAAGGTTTGAACACTGAAGCTTTCTTT
.	.	TRBV2	TRBJ1-1	CASRGFLEYTGWRKTEAFF	TGTGCCAGCAGGGGCTTCCTCGAATATACAGGGTGGAGGAAAACTGAAGCTTTCTTT
.	.	TRBV3-1	TRBJ2-7	CASSQEALPEYEQYF	TGTGCCAGCAGCCAAGAAGCGCTGCCAGAATACGAGCAGTACTTC
TRBD2	.	TRBV9	TRBJ2-3	CASSEGRLAVIDTQYF	TGTGCCAGCAGCGAGGGAAGACTAGCGGTCATAGATACGCAGTATTTT
.	few	TRBV9	TRBJ2-3	CASSSHGGWTDTQYF	TGTGCCAGCAGCAGCCACGGGGGCTGGACAGATACGCAGTATTTT